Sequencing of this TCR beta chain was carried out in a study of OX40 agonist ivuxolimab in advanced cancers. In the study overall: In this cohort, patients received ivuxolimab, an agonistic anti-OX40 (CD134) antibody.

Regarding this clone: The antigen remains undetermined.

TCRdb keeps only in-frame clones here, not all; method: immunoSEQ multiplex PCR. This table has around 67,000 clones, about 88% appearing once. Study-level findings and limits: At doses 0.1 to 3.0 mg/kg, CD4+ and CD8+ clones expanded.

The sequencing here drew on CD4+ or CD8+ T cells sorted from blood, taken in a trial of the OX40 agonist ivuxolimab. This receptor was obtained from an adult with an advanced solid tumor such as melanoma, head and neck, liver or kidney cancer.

The CDR3 region has the DNA TGCGCCAGCAGCTTAACGAGCGGGGGTAGAGAGACCCAGTACTTC. This gives the protein CASSLTSGGRETQYF. This chain joins TRBV5-1 and TRBJ2-5; 8 bases are shared with TRBD2. The CDR3 is 15 residues long. The germline gives CDR1 SGHRS, CDR2 YFSETQ. Germline trimming cut 2 bases from V and 4 bases from J; bases unmatched to any gene: 7.